The rows below give T cell receptor beta chains drawn from one sample of a study of cytomegalovirus exposure and HLA in healthy donors. The repertoire was sequenced with immunoSEQ multiplex PCR; TCRdb's copy has only in-frame clones and lacks some. The top ten clones hold under 8% of a sample with roughly 110,000 clones, about 70% of them seen once. The source material was PBMCs. Receptor source: a woman in her fifties or sixties in good health and CMV-seropositive. Each CDR3 is given with its conserved first and last residue.

TRBV10-3,CAIRETGGTEAFF
TRBV7-9,CASSPRQSRLETQYF
TRBV10-3,CAISVLGQGPVEQFF
TRBV19,CASSASSWAQHF
TRBV2,CASRKTGGSTDTQYF
TRBV5-6,CASSSEGVRSTDTQYF
TRBV5-1,CASSNRGQVNTEAFF
TRBV7-3,CASSLMGRDSPLHF
TRBV19,CASSLMALSGNTIYF
TRBV18,CASSPLREAGANVLTF
TRBV5-1,CASSLQGPPYEQYF
TRBV2,CASNIQGNGSPLHF
TRBV19,CASRTTGVGANVLTF
TRBV7-9,CASSSSVADSSGYTF
TRBV4-3,CASSPGTAGNTIYF
TRBV27,CASSFSPRDRGVEQYF
TRBV18,CASSPQPTGGDEQYF
TRBV7-6,CASSYGHTGDDEQFF
TRBV6-1,CASSRDRGTNEQFF
TRBV20-1,CSARAGTEAFF
TRBV5-1,CASRSTGSEWDYGYTF
TRBV18,CASSPPGGVNTGELFF
TRBV5-1,CASSPDSLGYGYTF
TRBV15,CATSRGTDYEQYF
TRBV11-2,CASSLVEGGYEQYF
TRBV28,CASSLSSQRRQETQYF
TRBV2,CASTGTGSGASYEQYF
TRBV5-6,CASSLVGTDTDTQYF
TRBV30,CAWSVGVVSLGADNSPLHF
TRBV7-9,CASSSGNEQYF
TRBV27,CASSLSVAGNQPQHF
TRBV5-5,CASRDRGNEKLFF
TRBV9,CASRPIQGTGNTIYF
TRBV5-1,CASSLTGATFPNTEAFF
TRBV19,CGSGTGTNTGELFF
TRBV10-3,CAISGGLAGTPIHEQYF
TRBV19,CASSLASKIHPLHF
TRBV7-9,CASSLVAGVGADTQYF
TRBV19,CASSTRQGATGELFF
TRBV25-1,CASSDTQGAGETQYF
TRBV7-9,CASSYRTDRRNTEAFF
TRBV19,CASSLAPGTGIYGYTF
TRBV6-1,CASSFDRAGQPQHF
TRBV19,CASRTERGQFSYGYTF
TRBV28,CASKSKAYGYTF
TRBV10-3,CAISETTGRAGELFF
TRBV27,CASSSVYTEAFF
TRBV2,CASTLTGAAYEQYF
TRBV5-1,CASSSLFQGSGANVLTF
TRBV30,CAWSGGLLVETQYF
TRBV7-2,CASSSPGTQYF
TRBV5-1,CASSWGGLAGANVLTF
TRBV19,CASRRGGGPPGYTF
TRBV9,CASSVDTTSYNEQFF
TRBV7-9,CASSLKGQGYEQYF
TRBV5-1,CASSLGAGNYNEQFF
TRBV6-6,CASSKNRDPGELFF